The TCR beta chain described here comes from a study of T cell changes during pregnancy in multiple sclerosis. Assay: immunoSEQ multiplex PCR; the TCRdb copy retains only in-frame clones and omits some. The sample holds fewer than 30,000 clones, roughly nine tenths seen once. Germline values: CDR1 MNHNY, CDR2 SVGAGI (reference sequence). There are 15 residues in the CDR3. J gave up 7 bases and V 4 bases, and 7 bases lay outside the gene matches. The V gene is TRBV6-6, the J gene TRBJ1-5; 10 positions agree with TRBD1. This clonotype was sampled from a female donor with multiple sclerosis, enrolled in a pregnancy study. Source: CD4+ T cells from peripheral blood mononuclear cells, taken in the first trimester of pregnancy. For the CDR3, the DNA is TGTGCCAGCAGTTCCCTGACAGGGGGCGGGCAGCCCCAGCATTTT. Protein: CASSSLTGGGQPQHF.